The 10 T cell receptor beta chains below all came from one sample that was sequenced in a study of blood T cell repertoires in COVID-19. This table comes from immunoSEQ multiplex PCR, and its TCRdb copy is limited to in-frame clones, with some not included. The table lists 200,000 to 300,000 clones, under 85% of them singletons. Sequenced material: peripheral blood. The receptors come from a human donor in a cohort sampled during active COVID-19.

In this sample, this clone turned up once. The rearrangement links TRBV6-5 to TRBJ2-7; 7 nucleotides line up with TRBD2. This CDR3 is built from 15 residues. V was clipped by 4 bases and J by 1 base; unmatched bases: 7. CDR1 and CDR2 (germline): MNHEY, SVGAGI. The CDR3 loop is CASSFYPGGSYEQYF. CDR3 bases: TGTGCCAGCAGTTTTTATCCGGGGGGATCCTACGAGCAGTACTTC.

The genes are TRBV19 and TRBJ1-5; possibly TRBD1 for D (5 bases). CDR1 LNHDA and CDR2 SQIVND come from the germline V gene (reference sequence). The CDR3 totals 15 residues. The V end lost 0 bases, the J end lost 3 bases, and 9 bases lay between the germline ends. The CDR3 here is CASSIDSGLNQPQHF. CDR3 sequence (DNA): TGTGCCAGTAGTATAGATTCAGGGCTCAATCAGCCCCAGCATTTT.

This rearrangement joins TRBV5-1 to TRBJ1-2, with TRBD1 matching 7 bases. V lost 2 bases, J lost 6 bases, and 4 bases stayed unmatched. The CDR3 extends over 13 amino acids. CDR1 is SGHRS, CDR2 YFSETQ, per germline. CDR3 in amino acids: CASSFEGADGYTF. In DNA form, the CDR3 reads TGCGCCAGCAGCTTTGAGGGGGCGGATGGCTACACCTTC.

This chain links TRBV9 with TRBJ2-1, with 9 bases that match TRBD2. The CDR3 is made up of 16 amino acids. Per germline, CDR1 SGDLS and CDR2 YYNGEE. V was clipped by 3 bases and J by 5 bases; unmatched bases: 9. The CDR3 loop reads CASSASGGRVNNEQFF. CDR3 sequence (DNA): TGTGCCAGCAGCGCGTCTGGCGGGAGGGTTAACAATGAGCAGTTCTTC. Together with reference TRBV9 and TRBJ2-1, the CDR3 gives the full variable domain: DSGVTQTPKHLITATGQRVTLRCSPRSGDLSVYWYQQSLDQGLQFLIQYYNGEERAKGNILERFSAQQFPDLHSELNLSSLELGDSALYFCASSASGGRVNNEQFFGPGTRLTVL.

As concerns this clone: Other DNA sequences of this sample code for an identical CDR3. The genes are TRBV6-5 and TRBJ2-3; D call uncertain. CDR3 length: 11 amino acids. The V gene lost 6 bases and the J gene lost 2 bases, with 3 bases spanning the gap. Germline-derived CDR1 and CDR2 are MNHEY and SVGAGI. The CDR3 DNA reads as TGTGCCAGCAGATACACAGATACGCAGTATTTT. This codes for CASRYTDTQYF.

The chain combines TRBV28 with TRBJ2-6; TRBD1 might be the D (6 bases). This CDR3 region has 15 residues. The germline V gene encodes CDR1 MDHEN and CDR2 SYDVKM. Trimming removed 8 bases from V and 0 bases from J, with 11 bases in between. The CDR3 DNA sequence: TGTGCCAGCCGACGGGACAACTCTGGGGCCAACGTCCTGACTTTC. It encodes CASRRDNSGANVLTF.

V usage is TRBV28 and J usage is TRBJ1-5; the match to TRBD1 covers 8 bases. CDR1 is MDHEN, CDR2 SYDVKM, per germline. There are 15 residues in the CDR3. The V and J ends lost 6 bases and 0 bases, in that order; junction bases with no gene match: 4. CDR3 bases: TGTGCCAGCAGCTCGACAGGGGATAGCAATCAGCCCCAGCATTTT. Protein product: CASSSTGDSNQPQHF.

The chain recombines TRBV29-1 with TRBJ2-5, with a possible D match to TRBD1 (5 bases). V dropped 4 bases and J dropped 2 bases, with 11 bases sitting between them. The CDR3 is made up of 13 amino acids. The germline gives CDR1 SQVTM, CDR2 ANQGSEA. The CDR3 DNA sequence: TGCAGCGTTGGTAGGACACTACAAGAGACCCAGTACTTC. It codes for CSVGRTLQETQYF.

The rearrangement links TRBV7-9 to TRBJ1-6; D perhaps matches TRBD1 (5 bases). The V end lost 3 bases, the J end lost 2 bases, and 11 bases lay between the germline ends. The CDR3 covers 16 residues. Germline assignment: CDR1 SEHNR and CDR2 FQNEAQ (reference sequence). CDR3 in DNA: TGTGCCAGCAGCTTGGCAGACAGACCCTATAATTCACCCCTCCACTTT. It encodes CASSLADRPYNSPLHF. Supplemented by reference TRBV7-9 and TRBJ1-6, the full variable domain reads DTGVSQNPRHKITKRGQNVTFRCDPISEHNRLYWYRQTLGQGPEFLTYFQNEAQLEKSRLLSDRFSAERPKGSFSTLEIQRTEQGDSAMYLCASSLADRPYNSPLHFGNGTRLTVT.

This chain connects TRBV13 to TRBJ2-3, with D perhaps TRBD2 (6 bases). V was clipped by 8 bases and J by 6 bases, with 15 bases between them. This CDR3 comprises 13 residues. Germline values: CDR1 PRHDT, CDR2 FYEKMQ (reference sequence). Here the CDR3 reads CASGSEGLDTQYF. CDR3 DNA sequence: TGTGCCAGCGGGTCGGAGGGGTTGGATACGCAGTATTTT.